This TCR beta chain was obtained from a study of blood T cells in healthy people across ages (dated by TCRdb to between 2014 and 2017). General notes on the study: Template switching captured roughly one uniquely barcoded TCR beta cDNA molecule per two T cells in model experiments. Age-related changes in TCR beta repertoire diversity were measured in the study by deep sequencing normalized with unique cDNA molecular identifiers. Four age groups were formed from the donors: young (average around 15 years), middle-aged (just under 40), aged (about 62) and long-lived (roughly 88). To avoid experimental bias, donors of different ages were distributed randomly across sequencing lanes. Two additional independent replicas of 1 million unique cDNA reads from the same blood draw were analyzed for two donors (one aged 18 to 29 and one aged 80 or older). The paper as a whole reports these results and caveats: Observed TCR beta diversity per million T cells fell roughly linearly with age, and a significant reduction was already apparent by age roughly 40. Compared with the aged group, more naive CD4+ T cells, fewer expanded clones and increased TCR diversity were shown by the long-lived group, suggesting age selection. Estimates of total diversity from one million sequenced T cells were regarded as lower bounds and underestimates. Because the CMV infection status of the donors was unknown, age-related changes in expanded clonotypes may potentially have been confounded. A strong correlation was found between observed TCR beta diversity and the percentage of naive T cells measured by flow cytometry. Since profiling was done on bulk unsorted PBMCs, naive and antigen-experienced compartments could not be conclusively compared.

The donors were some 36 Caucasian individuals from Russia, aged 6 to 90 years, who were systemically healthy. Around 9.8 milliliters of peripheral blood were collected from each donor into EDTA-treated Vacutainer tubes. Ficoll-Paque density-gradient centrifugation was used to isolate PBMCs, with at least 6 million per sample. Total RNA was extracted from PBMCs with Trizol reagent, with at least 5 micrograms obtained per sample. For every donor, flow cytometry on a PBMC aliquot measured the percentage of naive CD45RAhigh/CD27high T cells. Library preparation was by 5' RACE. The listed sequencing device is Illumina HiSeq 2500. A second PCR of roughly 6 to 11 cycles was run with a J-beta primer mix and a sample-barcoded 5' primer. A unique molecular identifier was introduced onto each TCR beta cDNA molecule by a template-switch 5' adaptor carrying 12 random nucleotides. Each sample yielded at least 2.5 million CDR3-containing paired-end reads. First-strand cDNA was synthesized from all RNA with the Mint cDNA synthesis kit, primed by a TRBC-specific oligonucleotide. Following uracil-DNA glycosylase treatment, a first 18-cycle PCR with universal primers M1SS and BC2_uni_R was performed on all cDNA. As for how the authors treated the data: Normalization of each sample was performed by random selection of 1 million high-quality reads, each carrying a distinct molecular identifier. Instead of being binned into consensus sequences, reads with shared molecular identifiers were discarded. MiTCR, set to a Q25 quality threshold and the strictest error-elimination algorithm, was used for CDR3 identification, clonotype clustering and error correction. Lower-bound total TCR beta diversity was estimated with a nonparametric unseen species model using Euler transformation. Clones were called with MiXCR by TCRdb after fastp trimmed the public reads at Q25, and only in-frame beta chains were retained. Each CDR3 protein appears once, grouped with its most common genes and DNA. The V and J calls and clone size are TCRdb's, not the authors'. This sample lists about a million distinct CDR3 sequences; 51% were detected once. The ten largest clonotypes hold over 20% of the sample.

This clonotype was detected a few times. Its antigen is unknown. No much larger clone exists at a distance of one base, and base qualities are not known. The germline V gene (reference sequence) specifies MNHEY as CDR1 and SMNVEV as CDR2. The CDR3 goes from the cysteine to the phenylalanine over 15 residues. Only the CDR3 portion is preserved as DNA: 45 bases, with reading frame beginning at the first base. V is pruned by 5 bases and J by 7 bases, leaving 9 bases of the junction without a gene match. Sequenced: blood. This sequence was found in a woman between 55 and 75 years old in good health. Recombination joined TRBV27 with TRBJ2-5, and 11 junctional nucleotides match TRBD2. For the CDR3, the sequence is CASSATSGSRVTQYF. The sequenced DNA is TGTGCCAGCAGTGCTACTAGCGGGAGTAGGGTGACCCAGTACTTC.